One and the same sample provided the 6 T cell receptor beta chains below, sequenced in a study of spatial heterogeneity in lung cancer (dated by TCRdb to between 2018 and 2020). The library was made by 5' RACE. This sample was sequenced with a NextSeq 500. TCRdb reworked the public reads: Q25 trimming with fastp, MiXCR clone assembly, productive beta chains retained. Entries that share a CDR3 protein sequence are merged under the most common genes and DNA. A total of 4,200 or so distinct CDR3 sequences appear in this sample, 8.5% to 10% of them only once. The ten largest clonotypes hold 46% of the sample. What the time point label conveys for this sample: sample taken at primary tumor resection. Whole RNA extracted from tumor and nontumor lung tissue, or from cryopreserved PBMC samples, was used for TCR sequencing without cell sorting. This specimen consisted of PBMCs, obtained at surgery. All receptors come from a male donor with early-stage non-small cell lung cancer.

The chain carries TRBV5-1 and TRBJ2-2, with TRBD2 matching over 10 bases. With 3 bases clipped from V and 8 bases from J, the junction kept 7 bases outside the gene matches. Germline values: CDR1 SGHRS, CDR2 YFSETQ. The length of the CDR3 is 15 residues. The DNA of the CDR3 is TGCGCCAGCAGCTCGGGGGGACTAGCGTCAGGGGAGCTGTTTTTT. It codes for CASSSGGLASGELFF.

The chain combines TRBV7-8 with TRBJ2-7; TRBD1 or TRBD2 may be the D gene (5 bases each). Between the trimmed V and J ends, which lost 4 bases and 6 bases, there was a span of 19 bases. From germline, CDR1 is SGHVS and CDR2 FQNEAQ. The length of the CDR3 is 15 residues. CDR3 loop: CASSSTVAGSSEQYF. The DNA for the CDR3 is TGTGCCAGCAGCTCAACAGTAGCAGGGAGCTCCGAGCAGTACTTC. The full variable domain, rest sourced from reference TRBV7-8 and TRBJ2-7, is GAGVSQSPRYKVAKRGQDVALRCDPISGHVSLFWYQQALGQGPEFLTYFQNEAQLDKSGLPSDRFFAERPEGSVSTLKIQRTQQEDSAVYLCASSSTVAGSSEQYFGPGTRLTVT.

At least ten counts were recorded for this clonotype. The chain combines TRBV2 with TRBJ1-1; 7 bases map to TRBD1. Germline V CDR1 and CDR2: SNHLY, FYNNEI. This CDR3 has 14 amino acids. Trimming at V came to 2 bases and at J to 5 bases, leaving 5 bases not matched to a gene. For the CDR3, the DNA is TGTGCCAGCAGTGAATACAGGGGTGTAACTGAAGCTTTCTTT. This encodes CASSEYRGVTEAFF.

This clonotype ranks as medium-sized. The J gene is TRBJ2-7, the V gene TRBV11-2; TRBD1 matches at 7 bases. J gave up 1 base and V 4 bases, and 1 base lay outside the gene matches. Looked up from germline, CDR1 is SGHAT and CDR2 is FQNNGV. The CDR3 covers 13 residues. In nucleotides, the CDR3 is TGTGCCAGCAGCTGGGACAGTTCCTACGAGCAGTACTTC. Protein product: CASSWDSSYEQYF.

The sample holds many counts of this clonotype. The chain recombines TRBV5-1 with TRBJ1-6; the D gene is possibly TRBD1 (5 bases). CDR3 size: 16 residues. The V gene lost 0 bases and the J gene lost 10 bases, with 17 bases spanning the gap. Germline V lookup: CDR1 SGHRS, CDR2 YFSETQ. CDR3 sequence reads: CASSLGGLGAESPLHF. The CDR3 bases are TGCGCCAGCAGCTTGGGGGGACTTGGGGCAGAATCACCCCTCCACTTT.

This clonotype was found many times. The genes are TRBV27 and TRBJ2-2, with 7 bases that match TRBD1. This CDR3 is 14 amino acids long. Germline lookup yields CDR1 MNHEY and CDR2 SMNVEV (reference sequence). Germline trimming cut 4 bases from V and 5 bases from J; bases unmatched to any gene: 4. The CDR3 region is CASSYRDRTGELFF. The DNA for the CDR3 is TGTGCCAGCAGTTACCGGGACAGAACCGGGGAGCTGTTTTTT.